The 14 T cell receptor beta chains given below trace back to one sample, sequenced in a study of T cell clones after liver transplantation. The protocol was immunoSEQ multiplex PCR, while the TCRdb copy is restricted to in-frame clones and leaves out a portion. The sample includes roughly 100,000 clones, approximately 79% of them seen just once. Sequencing was performed on CD4+ T cells from blood, taken approximately 4 years after liver transplant. The receptor set was obtained from a human patient who received a liver transplant. The graft donor may have given rise to some T cells.

The chain carries TRBV6-5 and TRBJ2-2, with unresolved D. Looked up from germline, CDR1 is MNHEY and CDR2 is SVGAGI. V was clipped by 0 bases and J by 4 bases, with 12 bases between them. This CDR3 spans 16 amino acids. The CDR3 region has the DNA TGTGCCAGCAGTTACTCGAATTCGGCATCCACCGGGGAGCTGTTTTTT. Its protein is CASSYSNSASTGELFF.

The chain has TRBV5-1 and TRBJ1-1; possible D gene TRBD1, 5 bases. The V and J ends lost 5 bases and 1 base respectively, with 9 bases between them. Germline CDR1 is SGHRS and CDR2 is YFSETQ. The CDR3 loop spans 13 amino acids. CDR3 coding DNA: TGCGCCAGCAGTCCTACAGGGAACACTGAAGCTTTCTTT. Translated, it gives CASSPTGNTEAFF.

The V and J genes are TRBV28 and TRBJ1-2, with D unresolved. The V end was cut by 3 bases, the J end by 5 bases, with 10 bases between. The CDR3 runs to 13 residues. CDR1 and CDR2 (germline): MDHEN, SYDVKM. DNA for the CDR3: TGTGCCAGCAGTTTGGAGAGAGTATATGGCTACACCTTC. Translated: CASSLERVYGYTF.

This sequence joins TRBV21-1 and TRBJ1-2; the D segment call TRBD1 is taken from the table without a DNA check. TRBV21-1 has pseudogene status. The CDR3 consists of 14 residues. CDR3 amino acids: CASSKWGTGQGYTF. The CDR3 coding sequence is TGTGCCAGCAGCAAGTGGGGGACAGGGCAAGGCTACACCTTC.

The rearrangement links TRBV5-1 to TRBJ1-5; 7 bases are a match to TRBD1. The CDR3 runs 14 residues. Germline CDR1 SGHRS, CDR2 YFSETQ. V lost 4 bases to trimming and J lost 4 bases; unmatched junction nucleotides: 5. The CDR3 loop reads CASSPGTENQPQHF. The DNA for the CDR3 is TGCGCCAGCAGCCCAGGGACAGAAAATCAGCCCCAGCATTTT.

V gene TRBV30 combines with J gene TRBJ2-7; tentatively, D is TRBD2 (5 bases). CDR1 is GTSNPN and CDR2 is SVGIG in the germline V gene (reference sequence). This CDR3 is 11 amino acids long. Trimming cost V 4 bases and J 3 bases, with 7 bases left between them. The CDR3 loop is CAWTGIYEQYF. For the CDR3, the DNA is TGTGCCTGGACGGGGATCTACGAGCAGTACTTC.

The chain combines TRBV7-9 with TRBJ1-6; TRBD1 might be the D (6 bases). CDR3 length: 16 residues. CDR1 is SEHNR and CDR2 is FQNEAQ in the germline V gene (reference sequence). V shed 1 base and J shed 6 bases, with 13 bases lying between them. The DNA for the CDR3 is TGTGCCAGCAGCTTAGATGGGGGGCTGGGTAATTCACCCCTCCACTTT. Translation gives CASSLDGGLGNSPLHF.

J is TRBJ2-3 and V is TRBV15; a weak D match, TRBD2 (6 bases). V lost 0 bases and J lost 3, with 13 bases in between. The CDR3 has 16 amino acids. The germline V gene has CDR1 LNHNV and CDR2 YYDKDF (reference sequence). The CDR3 protein is CATSRDRPGVTDTQYF. The CDR3, as DNA: TGTGCCACCAGCAGAGATCGGCCGGGAGTAACAGATACGCAGTATTTT.

The V and J genes are TRBV27 and TRBJ2-2, with 9 bases aligning to TRBD1. Germline loops: CDR1 MNHEY, CDR2 SMNVEV (reference sequence). The CDR3 spans 14 residues. V lost 7 bases and J lost 9; bases outside the gene matches: 9. As DNA, the CDR3 is TGTGCCAGCATGGGACAGGGAGTGTTCCGGGAGCTGTTTTTT. Translation gives CASMGQGVFRELFF.

This clone is a singleton in its sample. The chain links TRBV5-1 to TRBJ1-4; 7 bases line up with TRBD1. Trimming cost V 4 bases and J 8 bases; bases outside gene matches: 14. This CDR3 has 16 amino acids. Per the germline V gene, CDR1 is SGHRS and CDR2 is YFSETQ. Here the CDR3 DNA reads TGCGCCAGCAGCCCTAACTCCGGGACAGTTGGAGAAAAACTGTTTTTT. Translated: CASSPNSGTVGEKLFF. The whole variable domain, filled in from reference TRBV5-1 and TRBJ1-4, reads KAGVTQTPRYLIKTRGQQVTLSCSPISGHRSVSWYQQTPGQGLQFLFEYFSETQRNKGNFPGRFSGRQFSNSRSEMNVSTLELGDSALYLCASSPNSGTVGEKLFFGSGTQLSVL.

The chain couples TRBV5-1 to TRBJ1-2; TRBD1 might be the D (6 bases). Between the trimmed V and J ends, which lost 7 bases and 6 bases, there was a span of 19 bases. Germline CDR1 reads SGHRS; CDR2 reads YFSETQ. The CDR3 is made up of 14 amino acids. CDR3 in amino acids: CASQTGGVDNGYTF. CDR3 sequence (DNA): TGCGCCAGCCAAACCGGGGGCGTGGATAATGGCTACACCTTC.

J is TRBJ1-5 and V is TRBV5-6; no clear D. CDR3 length equals 15 residues. Trimming took 1 base from V and 6 from J, leaving 14 bases between them. Germline values: CDR1 SGHDT, CDR2 YYEEEE. The CDR3 DNA is TGTGCCAGCAGCTTGTTTTCGGCAGTCAGTCAGCCCCAGCATTTT. Its protein is CASSLFSAVSQPQHF.

This clone came up once. The gene calls are TRBV5-1 and TRBJ2-1; TRBD2 aligns across 13 bases. The germline V gene has CDR1 SGHRS and CDR2 YFSETQ. The CDR3 totals 19 residues. The V and J ends lost 1 base and 2 bases, in that order; junction bases with no gene match: 9. CDR3 region: CASSLRLLAGGGTYNEQFF. The CDR3 DNA follows: TGCGCCAGCAGCTTGCGCTTACTAGCGGGAGGGGGGACCTACAATGAGCAGTTCTTC. Variable domain in full (rest from reference TRBV5-1 and TRBJ2-1): KAGVTQTPRYLIKTRGQQVTLSCSPISGHRSVSWYQQTPGQGLQFLFEYFSETQRNKGNFPGRFSGRQFSNSRSEMNVSTLELGDSALYLCASSLRLLAGGGTYNEQFFGPGTRLTVL.

This chain joins TRBV7-2 and TRBJ2-1; 8 bases are a match to TRBD2. Per the germline V gene, CDR1 is SGHTA and CDR2 is FQGNSA. V lost 5 bases to trimming and J lost 2 bases; unmatched junction nucleotides: 11. This CDR3 is built from 17 residues. The CDR3 DNA reads as TGTGCCAGCAGCCACGACGGAGCGGGGGCCACCTACAATGAGCAGTTCTTC. Translating gives CASSHDGAGATYNEQFF.